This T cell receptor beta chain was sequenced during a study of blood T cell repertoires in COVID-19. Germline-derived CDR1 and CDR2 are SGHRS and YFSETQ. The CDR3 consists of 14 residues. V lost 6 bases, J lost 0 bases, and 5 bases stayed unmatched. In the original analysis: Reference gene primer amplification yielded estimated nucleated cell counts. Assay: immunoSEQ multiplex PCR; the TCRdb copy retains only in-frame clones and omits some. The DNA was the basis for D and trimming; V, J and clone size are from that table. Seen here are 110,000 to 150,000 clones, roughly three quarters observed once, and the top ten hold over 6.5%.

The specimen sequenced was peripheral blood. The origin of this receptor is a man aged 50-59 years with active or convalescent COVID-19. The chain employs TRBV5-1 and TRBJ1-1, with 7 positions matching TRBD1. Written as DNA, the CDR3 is TGCGCCAGCACGGCGACAGGGATGAACACTGAAGCTTTCTTT. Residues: CASTATGMNTEAFF.